This TCR beta chain was identified during a study of T cells expressing NK-cell markers. Study information: The TCR beta repertoires originated in sorted CD3+CD56+NKG2C+, CD3+CD56+NKG2C- and CD3+CD56-NKG2C+ T cells. In the group of eight sequenced donors, seven were HCMV-seropositive and one was seronegative.

Reanalyzing the 5' RACE reads, TCRdb keeps one entry per CDR3 protein, without DNA. The sample has 200,000 to 300,000 distinct CDR3 sequences. The germline V gene encodes CDR1 DFQATT and CDR2 SNEGSKA (reference sequence). This CDR3 is built from 14 residues. Sequenced: blood T cells: a sorted CD56 or NKG2C T cell subset, CD4+ or CD8+ T cells, or bulk PBMC T cells (not recorded which). The rearrangement uses TRBV20-1 and TRBJ2-7. The receptor comes from a woman aged 18-69 years in good health. The CDR3: CSARDQRSSYEQYF.